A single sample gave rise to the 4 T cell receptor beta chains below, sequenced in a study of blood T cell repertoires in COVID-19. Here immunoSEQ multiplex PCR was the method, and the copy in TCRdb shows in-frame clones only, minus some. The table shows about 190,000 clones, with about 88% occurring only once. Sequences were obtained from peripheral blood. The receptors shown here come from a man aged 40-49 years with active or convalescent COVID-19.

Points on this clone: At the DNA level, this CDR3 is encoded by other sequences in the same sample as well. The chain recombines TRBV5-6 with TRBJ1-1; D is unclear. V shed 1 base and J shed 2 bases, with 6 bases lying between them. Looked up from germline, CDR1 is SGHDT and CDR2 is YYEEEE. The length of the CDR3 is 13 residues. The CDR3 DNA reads TGTGCCAGCAGCTTGAGGAGAAACACTGAAGCTTTCTTT. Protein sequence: CASSLRRNTEAFF.

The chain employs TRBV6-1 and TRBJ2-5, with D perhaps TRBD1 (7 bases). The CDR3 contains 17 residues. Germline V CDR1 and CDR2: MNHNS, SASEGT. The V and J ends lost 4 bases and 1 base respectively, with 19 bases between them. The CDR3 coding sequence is TGTGCCAGCAGTGGGGACTGGACAGGTAGCCTCCAAGAGACCCAGTACTTC. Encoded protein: CASSGDWTGSLQETQYF.

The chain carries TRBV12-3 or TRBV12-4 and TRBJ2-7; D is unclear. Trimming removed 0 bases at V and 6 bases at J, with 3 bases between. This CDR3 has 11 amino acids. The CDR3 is CASSLAGEQYF. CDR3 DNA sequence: TGTGCCAGCAGTTTAGCCGGCGAGCAGTACTTC.

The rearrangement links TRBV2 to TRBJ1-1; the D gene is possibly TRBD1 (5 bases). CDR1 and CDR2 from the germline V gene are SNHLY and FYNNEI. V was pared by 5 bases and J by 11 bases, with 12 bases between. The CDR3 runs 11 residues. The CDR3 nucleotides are TGTGCCAGCAGTCATTTGGGGGGGGCTTTCTTT. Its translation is CASSHLGGAFF.